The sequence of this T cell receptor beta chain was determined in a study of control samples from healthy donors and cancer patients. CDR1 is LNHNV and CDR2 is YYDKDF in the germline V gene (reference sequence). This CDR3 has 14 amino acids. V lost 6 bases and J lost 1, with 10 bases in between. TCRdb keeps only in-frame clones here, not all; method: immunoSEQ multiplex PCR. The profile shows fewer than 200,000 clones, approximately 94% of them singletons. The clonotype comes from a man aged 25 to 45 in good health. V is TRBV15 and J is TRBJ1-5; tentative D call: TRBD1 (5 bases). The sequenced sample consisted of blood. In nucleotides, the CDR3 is TGTGCCACCAGTCGAGGACAAAGCAATCAGCCCCAGCATTTT. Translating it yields CATSRGQSNQPQHF.